This TCR beta chain was identified in a study of blood T cell repertoires in COVID-19. Study as a whole: Sites in the United States, Italy and Spain provided acute and convalescent COVID-19 samples. T cells, B-cell-depleted T cells, or PBMCs provided the cDNA or gDNA that served as material.

Per the original data handling: Scientists estimated how many nucleated cells there were by amplifying reference gene primers. Measured with immunoSEQ multiplex PCR; TCRdb has only the in-frame clones, and not every one. For V, J and clone size, that table is used; D and trimming come from the DNA. The profile shows more than 80,000 clones, 70% to 75% of them singletons. J lost 6 bases, V lost 3 bases, and 6 bases had no gene match. CDR1 is SEHNR, CDR2 FQNEAQ, per germline (reference sequence). The CDR3 loop spans 15 amino acids. This sequence originates from a human donor with acute or convalescent COVID-19. The donor label of this sample is uncertain. The V and J genes are TRBV7-9 and TRBJ2-2, with 8 bases identical to TRBD1. Sequencing was done on a sample of peripheral blood. CDR3 in amino acids: CASSFYSTGAGELFF. The CDR3 DNA follows: TGTGCCAGCAGCTTTTACTCGACAGGGGCCGGGGAGCTGTTTTTT.